This T cell receptor (beta chain) comes out of a study of blood T cell repertoires in COVID-19. The overall study: Samples representing acute and convalescent COVID-19 were sourced from the United States, Italy and Spain.

V lost 8 bases, J lost 2 bases, and 16 bases lay in between. The germline CDR1 and CDR2 sequences are SGHTA and FQGNSA. There are 15 residues in the CDR3. The data were produced by immunoSEQ multiplex PCR, yet TCRdb's version contains in-frame clones alone and is incomplete. The top ten hold roughly 4% of the sample, which has fewer than 300,000 clones, 80% to 90% seen once. This sequence joins TRBV7-2 and TRBJ2-1; D is perhaps TRBD1 (5 bases). The origin of this receptor is a woman in her thirties who had recovered from COVID-19. What was sequenced was PBMCs or T cells enriched from blood (not recorded which). This CDR3 is CASAARVTTYNEQFF. Written as DNA, the CDR3 is TGTGCCAGCGCCGCCAGGGTCACTACCTACAATGAGCAGTTCTTC.